Listed below are T cell receptor beta chains from one sample, sequenced in a study of CD8+ T cells in alopecia areata. Assay used: immunoSEQ multiplex PCR; TCRdb lists only in-frame clones, some missing. This sample has nearly 110,000 clones, with around 84% found just once. The sequences come from CD8+ T cells sorted from blood, collected at week 24, from a patient treated with tofacitinib. The receptors stem from a human donor with alopecia areata. The CDR3 runs from the conserved cysteine through the conserved F or W. A D gene is named only where the DNA matches it firmly. The size of a clone is reported for some rows only, either as once, few or many, or as a class for expanded clones.

TRBJ2-1 | TRBV7-2 | . | . | TGTGCCAGCAGCTTAGCGGGCGTAACCTACAATGAGCAGTTCTTC | CASSLAGVTYNEQFF
TRBJ2-7 | TRBV10-2 | few | TRBD2 | TGCGCCAGCAGTGGAGAGCGGGGGGTCTACGAGCAGTACTTC | CASSGERGVYEQYF
TRBJ2-3 | TRBV7-9 | few | TRBD1 | TGTGCCAGCAGCTCACCTCCCGGACAGGGGACTAGCACAGATACGCAGTATTTT | CASSSPPGQGTSTDTQYF
TRBJ2-1 | TRBV5-1 | . | TRBD1 | TGCGCCAGCTTAATGACAGGGTGGGATGTGGATGAGCAGTTCTTC | CASLMTGWDVDEQFF
TRBJ1-5 | TRBV28 | . | . | TGTGCCAGTGCTTCCAGGGTCTCGAGTCAGCCCCAGCATTTT | CASASRVSSQPQHF
TRBJ2-7 | TRBV7-9 | . | TRBD1 | TGTGCCAGCAGCTCTTATACGACAGGGCCCTACGAGCAGTACTTC | CASSSYTTGPYEQYF
TRBJ2-7 | TRBV27 | . | TRBD1 | TGTGCCAGCAGTAATCGGGACAGCTCCTACGAGCAGTACTTC | CASSNRDSSYEQYF
TRBJ2-7 | TRBV4-1 | . | . | TGCGCCAGCAGCCAGCGGACAGCGGCCTCCTACGAGCAGTACTTC | CASSQRTAASYEQYF
TRBJ1-1 | TRBV27 | . | TRBD1 | TGTGCCACAAAACGTAGGGGGCGGATGAACACTGAAGCTTTCTTT | CATKRRGRMNTEAFF
TRBJ2-5 | TRBV7-6 | . | . | TGTGCCAGCAGCTCCCCTCGGGGGGCGCGGGCTAAGACCCAGTACTTC | CASSSPRGARAKTQYF
TRBJ2-1 | TRBV7-8 | . | TRBD2 | TGTGCCAGCAGCTTACACGGGGGGACGTACGACTACAATGAGCAGTTCTTC | CASSLHGGTYDYNEQFF
TRBJ1-1 | TRBV7-9 | . | TRBD1 | TGTGCCAGCAGCTCCCCACAGGGGGGCACTGAAGCTTTCTTT | CASSSPQGGTEAFF